This T cell receptor beta chain was found in a study of blood T cell repertoires in COVID-19. The CDR3 covers 14 residues. Unmatched junction bases numbered 9, after V lost 1 base and J lost 12 bases. The V gene's germline CDR1 is LGHNA and CDR2 YNFKEQ. Assay used: immunoSEQ multiplex PCR; TCRdb lists only in-frame clones, some missing. The sample shows some 430,000 clones, 90% of them seen only once. This TCR derives from a man aged 18 to 35 who had recovered from COVID-19. Sequenced: PBMCs or T cells enriched from blood (not recorded which). The rearrangement links TRBV4-2 to TRBJ2-1, with 7 bases lining up with TRBD2. CDR3 coding DNA: TGTGCCAGCAGCCAAGGTGGGGGGGATAGGGTGCAGTTCTTC. It encodes CASSQGGGDRVQFF.